The entry below describes one T cell receptor (beta chain). As yet, its antigen is unknown. Measured with immunoSEQ multiplex PCR; TCRdb has only the in-frame clones, and not every one. Here the sample spans some 64,000 clones, 85% to 95% being singletons. The data belong to a study of graft-versus-host responses after intestinal transplantation. For the study at large: Recipients got multivisceral, liver-intestinal, or isolated intestinal transplants. For two to three years after anti-thymocyte globulin induction, all recipients took tacrolimus and steroids.

Deletions cut 2 bases from V and 1 base from J, with 5 bases between. This CDR3 comprises 13 residues. Germline CDR1 is PRHDT and CDR2 is FYEKMQ (reference sequence). Sequencing used unstimulated CD8+ T cells sorted from spleen or lymph node cells, obtained before transplant. The clonotype was recovered from a human donor who was the organ donor for an intestinal transplant. V is TRBV13 and J is TRBJ1-1; D is unresolved. The CDR3 region is CASSLSQNTEAFF. The CDR3, as DNA: TGTGCCAGCAGCTTATCCCAGAACACTGAAGCTTTCTTT.